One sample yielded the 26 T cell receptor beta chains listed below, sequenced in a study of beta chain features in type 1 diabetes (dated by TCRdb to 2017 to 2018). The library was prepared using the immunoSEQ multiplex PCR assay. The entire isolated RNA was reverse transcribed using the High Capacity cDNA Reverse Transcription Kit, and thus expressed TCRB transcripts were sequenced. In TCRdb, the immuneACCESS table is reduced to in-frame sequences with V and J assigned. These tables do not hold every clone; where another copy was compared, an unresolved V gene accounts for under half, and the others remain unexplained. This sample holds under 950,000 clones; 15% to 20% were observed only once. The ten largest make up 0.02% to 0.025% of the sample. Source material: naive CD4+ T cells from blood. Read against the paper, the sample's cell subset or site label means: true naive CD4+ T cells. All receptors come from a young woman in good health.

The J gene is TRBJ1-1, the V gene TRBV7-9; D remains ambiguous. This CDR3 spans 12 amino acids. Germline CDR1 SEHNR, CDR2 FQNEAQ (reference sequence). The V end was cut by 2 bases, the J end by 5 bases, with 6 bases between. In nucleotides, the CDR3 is TGTGCCAGCAGCTTAATAGATACTGAAGCTTTCTTT. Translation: CASSLIDTEAFF.

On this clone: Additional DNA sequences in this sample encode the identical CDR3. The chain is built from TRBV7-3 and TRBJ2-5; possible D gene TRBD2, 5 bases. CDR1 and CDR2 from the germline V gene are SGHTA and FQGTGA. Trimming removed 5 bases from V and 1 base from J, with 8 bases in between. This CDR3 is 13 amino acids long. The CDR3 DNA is TGTGCCAGCAGCCTTAGCGTCCAAGAGACCCAGTACTTC. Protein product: CASSLSVQETQYF.

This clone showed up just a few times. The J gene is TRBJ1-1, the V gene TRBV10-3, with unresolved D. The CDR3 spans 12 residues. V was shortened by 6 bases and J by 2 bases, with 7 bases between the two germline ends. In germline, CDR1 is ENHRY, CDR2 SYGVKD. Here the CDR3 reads CAIRHVNTEAFF. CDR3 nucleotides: TGTGCCATCAGACACGTCAACACTGAAGCTTTCTTT.

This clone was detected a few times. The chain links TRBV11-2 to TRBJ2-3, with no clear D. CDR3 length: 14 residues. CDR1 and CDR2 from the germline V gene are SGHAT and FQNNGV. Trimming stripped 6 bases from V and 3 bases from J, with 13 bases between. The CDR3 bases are TGTGCCAGCAGTTTCGCCGTGAGTACAGATACGCAGTATTTT. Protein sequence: CASSFAVSTDTQYF.

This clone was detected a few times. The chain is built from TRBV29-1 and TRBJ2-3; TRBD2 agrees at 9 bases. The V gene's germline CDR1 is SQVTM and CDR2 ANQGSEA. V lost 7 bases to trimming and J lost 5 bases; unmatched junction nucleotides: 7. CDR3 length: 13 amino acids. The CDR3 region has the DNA TGCAGCGCTGGACTAGCGTATGTAGATACGCAGTATTTT. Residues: CSAGLAYVDTQYF.

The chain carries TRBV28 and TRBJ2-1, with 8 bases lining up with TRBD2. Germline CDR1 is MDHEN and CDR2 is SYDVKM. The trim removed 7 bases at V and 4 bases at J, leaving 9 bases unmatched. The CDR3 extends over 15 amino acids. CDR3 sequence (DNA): TGTGCCAGCAAGGAGCGGGAGCATTCTTACAATGAGCAGTTCTTC. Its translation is CASKEREHSYNEQFF.

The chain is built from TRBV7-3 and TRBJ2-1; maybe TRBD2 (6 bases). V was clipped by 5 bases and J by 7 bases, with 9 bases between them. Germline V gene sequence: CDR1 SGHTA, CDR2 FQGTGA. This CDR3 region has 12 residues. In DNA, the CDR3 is TGTGCCAGCAGCACCGCGGGAAATGAGCAGTTCTTC. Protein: CASSTAGNEQFF. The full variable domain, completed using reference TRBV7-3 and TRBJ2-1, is GAGVSQTPSNKVTEKGKYVELRCDPISGHTALYWYRQSLGQGPEFLIYFQGTGAADDSGLPNDRFFAVRPEGSVSTLKIQRTERGDSAVYLCASSTAGNEQFFGPGTRLTVL.

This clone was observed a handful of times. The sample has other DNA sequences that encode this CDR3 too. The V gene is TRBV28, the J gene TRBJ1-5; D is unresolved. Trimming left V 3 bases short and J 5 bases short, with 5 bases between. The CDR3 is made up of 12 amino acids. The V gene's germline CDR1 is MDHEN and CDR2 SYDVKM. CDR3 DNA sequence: TGTGCCAGCAGTTTCTCCTATCAGCCCCAGCATTTT. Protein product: CASSFSYQPQHF.

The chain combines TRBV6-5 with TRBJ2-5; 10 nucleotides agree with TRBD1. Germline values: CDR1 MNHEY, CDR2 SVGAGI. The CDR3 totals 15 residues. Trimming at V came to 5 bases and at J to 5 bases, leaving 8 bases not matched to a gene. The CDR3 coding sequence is TGTGCCAGCAGTCAGCAGACAGGGGGCCTGGAGACCCAGTACTTC. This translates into CASSQQTGGLETQYF.

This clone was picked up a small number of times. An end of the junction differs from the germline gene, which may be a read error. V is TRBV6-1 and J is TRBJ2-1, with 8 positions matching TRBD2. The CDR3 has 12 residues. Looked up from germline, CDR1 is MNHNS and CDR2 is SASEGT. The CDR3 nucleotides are TGCGCCGCCCAGGGGACTAGGGATGAGCAGTTCTTC. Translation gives CAAQGTRDEQFF.

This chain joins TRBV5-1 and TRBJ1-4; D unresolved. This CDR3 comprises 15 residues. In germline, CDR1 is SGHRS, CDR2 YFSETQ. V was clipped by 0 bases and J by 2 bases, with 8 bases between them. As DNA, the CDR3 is TGCGCCAGCAGCTTGGTCGGCACCACTAATGAAAAACTGTTTTTT. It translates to CASSLVGTTNEKLFF.

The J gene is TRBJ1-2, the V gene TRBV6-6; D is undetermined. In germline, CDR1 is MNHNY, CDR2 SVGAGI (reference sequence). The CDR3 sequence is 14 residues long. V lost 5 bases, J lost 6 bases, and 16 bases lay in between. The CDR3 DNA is TGTGCCAGCAGTCTGCCCCAGGATTTGAATGGCTACACCTTC. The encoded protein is CASSLPQDLNGYTF.

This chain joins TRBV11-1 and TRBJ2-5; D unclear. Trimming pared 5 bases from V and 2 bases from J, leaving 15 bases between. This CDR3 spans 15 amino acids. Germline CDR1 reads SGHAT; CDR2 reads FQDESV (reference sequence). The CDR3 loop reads CASSQSQILQETQYF. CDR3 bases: TGTGCCAGCAGCCAGAGTCAGATACTTCAAGAGACCCAGTACTTC.

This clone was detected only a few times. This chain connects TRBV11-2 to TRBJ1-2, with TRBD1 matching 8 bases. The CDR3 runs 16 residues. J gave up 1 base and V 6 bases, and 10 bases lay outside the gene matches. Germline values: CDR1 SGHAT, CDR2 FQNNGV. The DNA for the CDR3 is TGTGCCAGCAGTCCTCTCGACAGGGGCAATAACTATGGCTACACCTTC. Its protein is CASSPLDRGNNYGYTF.

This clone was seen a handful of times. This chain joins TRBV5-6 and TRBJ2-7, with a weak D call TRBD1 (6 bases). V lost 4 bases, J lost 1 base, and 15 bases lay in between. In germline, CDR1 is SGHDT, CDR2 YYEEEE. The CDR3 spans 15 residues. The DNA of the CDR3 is TGTGCCAGCAGCATCAGGGGACCCAATTCCTACGAGCAGTACTTC. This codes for CASSIRGPNSYEQYF.

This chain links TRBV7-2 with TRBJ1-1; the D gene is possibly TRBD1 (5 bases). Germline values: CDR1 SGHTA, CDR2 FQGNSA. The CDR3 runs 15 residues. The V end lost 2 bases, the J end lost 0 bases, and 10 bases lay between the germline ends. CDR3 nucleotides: TGTGCCAGCAGCTTACTGGGGCTCTTGAACACTGAAGCTTTCTTT. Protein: CASSLLGLLNTEAFF.

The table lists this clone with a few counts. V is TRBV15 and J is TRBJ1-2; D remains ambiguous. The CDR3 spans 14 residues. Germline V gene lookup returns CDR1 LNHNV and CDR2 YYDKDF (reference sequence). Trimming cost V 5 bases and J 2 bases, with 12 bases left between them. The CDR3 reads CATSPGVLNYGYTF. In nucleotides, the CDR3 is TGTGCCACCAGCCCCGGTGTACTCAACTATGGCTACACCTTC.

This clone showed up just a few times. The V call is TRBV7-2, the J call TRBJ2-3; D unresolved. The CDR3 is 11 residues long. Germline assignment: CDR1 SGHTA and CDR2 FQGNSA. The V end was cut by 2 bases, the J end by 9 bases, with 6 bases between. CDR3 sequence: CASSLTGTQYF. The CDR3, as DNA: TGTGCCAGCAGCTTAACCGGAACGCAGTATTTT.

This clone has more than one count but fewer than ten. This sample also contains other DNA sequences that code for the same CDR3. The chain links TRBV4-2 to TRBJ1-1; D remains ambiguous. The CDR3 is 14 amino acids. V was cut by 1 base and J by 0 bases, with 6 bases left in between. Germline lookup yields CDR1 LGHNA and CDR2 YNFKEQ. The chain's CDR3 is CASSQVALNTEAFF. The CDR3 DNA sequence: TGTGCCAGCAGCCAAGTCGCCTTGAACACTGAAGCTTTCTTT.

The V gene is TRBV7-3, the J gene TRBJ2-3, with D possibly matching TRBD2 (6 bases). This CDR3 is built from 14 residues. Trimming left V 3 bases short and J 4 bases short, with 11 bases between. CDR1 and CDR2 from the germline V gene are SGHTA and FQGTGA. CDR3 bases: TGTGCCAGCAGCTTGGGAGGTTACGCAGATACGCAGTATTTT. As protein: CASSLGGYADTQYF.

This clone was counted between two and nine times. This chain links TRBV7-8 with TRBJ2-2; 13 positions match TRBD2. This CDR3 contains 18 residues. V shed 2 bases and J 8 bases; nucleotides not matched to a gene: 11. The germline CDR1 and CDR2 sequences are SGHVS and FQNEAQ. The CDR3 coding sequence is TGTGCCAGCAGCTTATCGTTGGGACTAGCGGGGAGGGGTGGGGAGCTGTTTTTT. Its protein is CASSLSLGLAGRGGELFF.

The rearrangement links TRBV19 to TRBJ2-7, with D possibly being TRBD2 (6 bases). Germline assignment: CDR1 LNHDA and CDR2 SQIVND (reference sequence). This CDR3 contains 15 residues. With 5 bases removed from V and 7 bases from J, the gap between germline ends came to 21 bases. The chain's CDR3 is CASSGQVSGFLEQYF. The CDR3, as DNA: TGTGCCAGTAGTGGCCAGGTCAGCGGGTTCTTGGAGCAGTACTTC.

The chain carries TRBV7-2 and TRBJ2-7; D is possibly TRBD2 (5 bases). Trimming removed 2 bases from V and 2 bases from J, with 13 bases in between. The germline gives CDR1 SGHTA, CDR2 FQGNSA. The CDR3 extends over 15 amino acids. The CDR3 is CASSLRGLPTYEQYF. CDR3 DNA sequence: TGTGCCAGCAGCTTAAGAGGGCTCCCCACCTACGAGCAGTACTTC.

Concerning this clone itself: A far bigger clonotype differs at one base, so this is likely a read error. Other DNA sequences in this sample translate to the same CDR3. CDR3 in amino acids: CASSLGETQYF. In DNA, the CDR3 is TGTGCCAGCAGCTTAGGGGAGACCCAGTACTTC. The rearrangement joins TRBV11-3 to TRBJ2-5, with no clear D. CDR1 SGHNT and CDR2 YENEEA come from the germline V gene. The CDR3 length is 11 residues. V was pared by 1 base and J by 5 bases, with 2 bases between.

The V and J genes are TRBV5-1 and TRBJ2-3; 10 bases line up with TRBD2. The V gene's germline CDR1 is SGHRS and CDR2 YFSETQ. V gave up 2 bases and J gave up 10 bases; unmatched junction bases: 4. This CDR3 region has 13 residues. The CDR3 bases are TGCGCCAGCAGCTTCGATAGCGGGAGGTCGCAGTATTTT. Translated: CASSFDSGRSQYF.

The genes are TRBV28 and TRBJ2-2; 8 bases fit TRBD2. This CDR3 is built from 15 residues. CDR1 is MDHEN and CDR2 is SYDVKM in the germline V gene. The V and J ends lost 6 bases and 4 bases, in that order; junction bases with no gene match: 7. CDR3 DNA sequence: TGTGCCAGCAGCGAGCGGGGGCGTGGCACCGGGGAGCTGTTTTTT. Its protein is CASSERGRGTGELFF.